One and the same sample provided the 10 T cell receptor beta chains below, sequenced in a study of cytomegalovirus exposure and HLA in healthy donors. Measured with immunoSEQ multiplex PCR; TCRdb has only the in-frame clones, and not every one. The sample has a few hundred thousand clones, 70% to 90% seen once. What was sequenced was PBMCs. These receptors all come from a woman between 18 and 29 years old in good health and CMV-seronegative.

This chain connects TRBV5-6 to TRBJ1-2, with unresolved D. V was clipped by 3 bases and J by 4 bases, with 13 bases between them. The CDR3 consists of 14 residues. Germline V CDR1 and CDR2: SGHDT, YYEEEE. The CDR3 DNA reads TGTGCCAGCAGCTGGTCGGGGTCGGGCTATGGCTACACCTTC. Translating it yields CASSWSGSGYGYTF.

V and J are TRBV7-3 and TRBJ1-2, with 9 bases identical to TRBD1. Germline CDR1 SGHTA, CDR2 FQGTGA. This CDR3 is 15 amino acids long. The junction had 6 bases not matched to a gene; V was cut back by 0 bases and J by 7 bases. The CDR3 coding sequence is TGTGCCAGCAGCTTAACGGGACAGGGAGCTCTTGGCTACACCTTC. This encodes CASSLTGQGALGYTF.

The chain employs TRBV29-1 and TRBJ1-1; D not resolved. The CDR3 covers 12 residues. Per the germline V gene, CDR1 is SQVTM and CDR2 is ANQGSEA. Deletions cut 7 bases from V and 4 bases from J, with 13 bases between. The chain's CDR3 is CSGGSAGTEAFF. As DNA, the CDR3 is TGCAGCGGAGGGTCAGCGGGCACTGAAGCTTTCTTT.

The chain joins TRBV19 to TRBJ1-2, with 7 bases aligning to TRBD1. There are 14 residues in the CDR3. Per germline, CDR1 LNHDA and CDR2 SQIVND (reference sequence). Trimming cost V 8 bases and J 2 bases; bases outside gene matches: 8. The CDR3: CASSMDRFNYGYTF. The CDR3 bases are TGTGCCAGTTCAATGGACAGGTTCAACTATGGCTACACCTTC. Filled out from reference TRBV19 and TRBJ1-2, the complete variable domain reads DGGITQSPKYLFRKEGQNVTLSCEQNLNHDAMYWYRQDPGQGLRLIYYSQIVNDFQKGDIAEGYSVSREKKESFPLTVTSAQKNPTAFYLCASSMDRFNYGYTFGSGTRLTVV.

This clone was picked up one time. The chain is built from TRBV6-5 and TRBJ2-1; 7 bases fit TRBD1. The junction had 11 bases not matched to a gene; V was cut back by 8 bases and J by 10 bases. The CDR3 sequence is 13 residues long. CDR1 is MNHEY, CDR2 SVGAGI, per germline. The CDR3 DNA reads TGTGCCAGCCAGACAGGGCTAATTCGGGAGCAGTTCTTC. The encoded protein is CASQTGLIREQFF.

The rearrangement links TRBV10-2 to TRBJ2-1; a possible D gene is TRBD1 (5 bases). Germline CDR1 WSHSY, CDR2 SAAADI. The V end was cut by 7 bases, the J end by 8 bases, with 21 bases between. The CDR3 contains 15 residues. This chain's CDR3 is CASNPTTRASHEQFF. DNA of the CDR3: TGCGCCAGCAACCCGACCACCAGGGCCAGCCATGAGCAGTTCTTC.

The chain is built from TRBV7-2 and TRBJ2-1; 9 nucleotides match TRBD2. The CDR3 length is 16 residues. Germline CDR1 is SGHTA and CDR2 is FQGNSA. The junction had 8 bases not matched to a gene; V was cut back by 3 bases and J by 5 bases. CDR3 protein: CASSLTGLAFNNEQFF. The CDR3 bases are TGTGCCAGCAGCTTGACGGGACTAGCCTTTAACAATGAGCAGTTCTTC.

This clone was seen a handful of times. CDR3 nucleotide sequence: TGTGCCAGCAGCCCAAAACGCGGACAGGGGAGGTACACTGAAGCTTTCTTT. It is translated as CASSPKRGQGRYTEAFF. The chain joins TRBV11-1 to TRBJ1-1; 9 bases line up with TRBD1. In germline, CDR1 is SGHAT, CDR2 FQDESV (reference sequence). Unmatched junction bases numbered 13, after V lost 5 bases and J lost 3 bases. CDR3 size: 17 residues.

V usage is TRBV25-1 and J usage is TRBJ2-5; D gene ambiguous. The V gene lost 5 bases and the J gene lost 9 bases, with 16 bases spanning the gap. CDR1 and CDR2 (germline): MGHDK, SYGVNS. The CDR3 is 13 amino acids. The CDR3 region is CASSLHGSPAQYF. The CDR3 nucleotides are TGTGCCAGCAGTCTACACGGGTCTCCGGCCCAGTACTTC.

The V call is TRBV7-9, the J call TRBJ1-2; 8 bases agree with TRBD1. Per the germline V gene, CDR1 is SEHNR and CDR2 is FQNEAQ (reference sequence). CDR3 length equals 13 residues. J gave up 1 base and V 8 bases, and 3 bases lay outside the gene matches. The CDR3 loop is CASGQGGNYGYTF. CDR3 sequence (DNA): TGTGCCAGCGGACAGGGAGGTAACTATGGCTACACCTTC.